What follows describes a single T cell receptor (beta chain). No antigen is known for it. This entry belongs to a study of shared clonotypes between healthy human individuals. Broader study findings: Generally, naive subsets (rather than memory subsets) showed larger estimated richness. Clonotypes not shared had lower generation probabilities than those common to all four donors.

Using around 200 ng DNA, tens of thousands of T cell genomes, the sorted-subset replicate PCRs were run. Generated by immunoSEQ multiplex PCR, the TCRdb table keeps only in-frame clones and is missing some. Altogether about 990,000 clones are present, around 78% being singletons, with the ten largest covering around 0.6%. CDR1 and CDR2 from the germline V gene are MDHEN and SYDVKM. V lost 7 bases and J lost 0, with 14 bases in between. The CDR3 runs to 15 residues. J is TRBJ2-3 and V is TRBV28; D possibly uses TRBD1 or TRBD2 (5 bases each). This sequence was found in a man in his late teens or twenties in good health. Some clones in this sample may be carry-over from other donors' samples. What was sequenced was memory CD4+ T cells from PBMCs. Indicated subset: CD45RA-negative fraction. DNA for the CDR3: TGTGCCAGCAAGATTGGGGGAGAAAGCACAGATACGCAGTATTTT. It encodes CASKIGGESTDTQYF.